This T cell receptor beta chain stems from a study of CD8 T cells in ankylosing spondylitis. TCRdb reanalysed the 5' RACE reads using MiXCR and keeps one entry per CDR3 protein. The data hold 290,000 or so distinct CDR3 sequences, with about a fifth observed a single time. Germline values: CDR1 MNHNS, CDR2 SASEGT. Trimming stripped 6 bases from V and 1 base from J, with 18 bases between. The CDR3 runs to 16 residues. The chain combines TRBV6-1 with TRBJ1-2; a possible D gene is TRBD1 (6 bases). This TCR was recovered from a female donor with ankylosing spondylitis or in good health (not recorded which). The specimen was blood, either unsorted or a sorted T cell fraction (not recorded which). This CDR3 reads CASSLTQGLNNYGYTF. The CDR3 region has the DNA TGTGCCAGCAGCCTCACCCAGGGGTTGAATAACTATGGCTACACCTTC.